A selection of T cell receptor beta chains follows, all from one sample in a study of blood T cell repertoires in COVID-19. Profiling relied on immunoSEQ multiplex PCR, and the TCRdb table lists in-frame clones only, not all of them. The table records 150,000 to 200,000 clones, 86% of them present only once. Sequences were obtained from peripheral blood. These TCRs come from a woman over 75 in a cohort sampled during active or convalescent COVID-19. CDR3s include the opening cysteine and the closing phenylalanine or tryptophan. The order of the fields is D gene, J gene, clone size, V gene, CDR3 protein, CDR3 DNA. D genes are given only for firm matches. Clone sizes are given selectively: once, few, many, or a class where the clone is expanded.

d_call: NA
j_call: TRBJ2-3
clone_size: NA
v_call: TRBV10-1
cdr3_aa: CASSWAASSTDTQYF
cdr3_nt: TGCGCCAGCAGTTGGGCCGCTTCTAGCACAGATACGCAGTATTTT

d_call: NA
j_call: TRBJ1-5
clone_size: NA
v_call: TRBV4-1
cdr3_aa: CASSQDPNSNQPQHF
cdr3_nt: TGCGCCAGCAGCCAAGATCCCAATAGCAATCAGCCCCAGCATTTT

d_call: NA
j_call: TRBJ1-2
clone_size: NA
v_call: TRBV5-4
cdr3_aa: CASSSGQSIDFDYGYTF
cdr3_nt: TGTGCCAGCAGCTCCGGACAGTCAATTGATTTCGACTATGGCTACACCTTC

d_call: TRBD1
j_call: TRBJ2-2
clone_size: NA
v_call: TRBV25-1
cdr3_aa: CASKVGQADNTGELFF
cdr3_nt: TGTGCCAGCAAAGTCGGACAGGCCGATAACACCGGGGAGCTGTTTTTT

d_call: NA
j_call: TRBJ1-2
clone_size: NA
v_call: TRBV7-9
cdr3_aa: CASSLTVGYTF
cdr3_nt: TGTGCCAGCAGCTTAACAGTTGGCTACACCTTC

d_call: NA
j_call: TRBJ1-1
clone_size: NA
v_call: TRBV30
cdr3_aa: CAWSAARNTEAFF
cdr3_nt: TGTGCCTGGAGTGCTGCTAGGAACACTGAAGCTTTCTTT

d_call: TRBD1
j_call: TRBJ1-5
clone_size: NA
v_call: TRBV2
cdr3_aa: CASRGDRDNQPQHF
cdr3_nt: TGTGCCAGCAGGGGCGACAGGGACAATCAGCCCCAGCATTTT

d_call: TRBD1
j_call: TRBJ1-1
clone_size: NA
v_call: TRBV24-1
cdr3_aa: CATSDKGQGNTEAFF
cdr3_nt: TGTGCCACCAGTGATAAGGGACAGGGGAACACTGAAGCTTTCTTT

d_call: TRBD2
j_call: TRBJ2-1
clone_size: once
v_call: TRBV5-4
cdr3_aa: CASSTRTTSVGDEQFF
cdr3_nt: TGTGCCAGCAGCACCCGGACGACTAGCGTGGGGGATGAGCAGTTCTTC

d_call: NA
j_call: TRBJ1-2
clone_size: NA
v_call: TRBV9
cdr3_aa: CASSVWGDGGLHGYTF
cdr3_nt: TGTGCCAGCAGCGTATGGGGTGACGGGGGGCTGCATGGCTACACCTTC

d_call: TRBD1
j_call: TRBJ1-5
clone_size: NA
v_call: TRBV30
cdr3_aa: CAWSVGTGRRNQPQHF
cdr3_nt: TGTGCCTGGAGTGTGGGGACAGGGAGGAGAAATCAGCCCCAGCATTTT

d_call: TRBD2
j_call: TRBJ2-3
clone_size: NA
v_call: TRBV3-1/TRBV3-2
cdr3_aa: CASSQDPISGVNTDTQYF
cdr3_nt: TGTGCCAGCAGCCAAGACCCAATAAGCGGGGTGAACACAGATACGCAGTATTTT

d_call: TRBD1
j_call: TRBJ2-3
clone_size: once
v_call: TRBV6-5
cdr3_aa: CATHRDRSTDTQYF
cdr3_nt: TGTGCCACCCACCGGGACAGGAGCACAGATACGCAGTATTTT

d_call: NA
j_call: TRBJ1-1
clone_size: NA
v_call: TRBV28
cdr3_aa: CASSFGRTSRTEAFF
cdr3_nt: TGTGCCAGCAGTTTTGGTCGGACTTCCCGCACTGAAGCTTTCTTT

d_call: NA
j_call: TRBJ1-3
clone_size: NA
v_call: TRBV28
cdr3_aa: CASNQGPFGNTIYF
cdr3_nt: TGTGCCAGCAATCAGGGTCCTTTTGGAAACACCATATATTTT

d_call: TRBD2
j_call: TRBJ2-3
clone_size: NA
v_call: TRBV5-1
cdr3_aa: CASSLFGTSGLSTDTQYF
cdr3_nt: TGCGCCAGCAGCTTGTTCGGGACTAGCGGACTCAGCACAGATACGCAGTATTTT

d_call: TRBD2
j_call: TRBJ2-5
clone_size: NA
v_call: TRBV9
cdr3_aa: CASSVGGGEETQYF
cdr3_nt: TGTGCCAGCAGCGTAGGTGGGGGGGAAGAGACCCAGTACTTC

d_call: TRBD1
j_call: TRBJ1-1
clone_size: NA
v_call: TRBV27
cdr3_aa: CASSRDRGRSEAFF
cdr3_nt: TGTGCCAGCAGTCGGGACAGGGGCAGGTCTGAAGCTTTCTTT

d_call: NA
j_call: TRBJ1-4
clone_size: NA
v_call: TRBV6-5
cdr3_aa: CASRTVNEKLFF
cdr3_nt: TGTGCCAGCAGGACAGTTAATGAAAAACTGTTTTTT

d_call: TRBD2
j_call: TRBJ2-5
clone_size: NA
v_call: TRBV10-1
cdr3_aa: CASSDTGTSGIETQYF
cdr3_nt: TGCGCCAGCAGTGACACCGGGACTAGCGGAATAGAGACCCAGTACTTC

d_call: TRBD2
j_call: TRBJ2-1
clone_size: NA
v_call: TRBV5-5
cdr3_aa: CASSPVVVLAANNEQFF
cdr3_nt: TGTGCCAGCAGCCCCGTTGTAGTACTAGCGGCAAACAATGAGCAGTTCTTC

d_call: NA
j_call: TRBJ2-2
clone_size: NA
v_call: TRBV5-1
cdr3_aa: CASSLDLTGELFF
cdr3_nt: TGCGCCAGCAGCTTGGATCTCACCGGGGAGCTGTTTTTT

d_call: TRBD1
j_call: TRBJ2-1
clone_size: NA
v_call: TRBV14
cdr3_aa: CASSPWTGGNEQFF
cdr3_nt: TGTGCCAGCAGCCCCTGGACAGGGGGCAATGAGCAGTTCTTC

d_call: TRBD1
j_call: TRBJ1-2
clone_size: NA
v_call: TRBV3-1/TRBV3-2
cdr3_aa: CASSQAGTGGVGYGYTF
cdr3_nt: TGTGCCAGCAGCCAAGCCGGGACAGGGGGGGTTGGCTATGGCTACACCTTC

d_call: NA
j_call: TRBJ1-6
clone_size: NA
v_call: TRBV12-3/TRBV12-4
cdr3_aa: CASSSDSPLHF
cdr3_nt: TGTGCCAGCAGTTCGGATTCACCCCTCCACTTT

d_call: NA
j_call: TRBJ2-1
clone_size: once
v_call: TRBV4-3
cdr3_aa: CASSQDSEGQYYNEQFF
cdr3_nt: TGCGCCAGCAGCCAAGATTCGGAGGGACAGTACTACAATGAGCAGTTCTTC

d_call: NA
j_call: TRBJ2-3
clone_size: few
v_call: TRBV7-9
cdr3_aa: CASSSRIFTDTQYF
cdr3_nt: TGTGCCAGCAGCTCCAGGATATTCACAGATACGCAGTATTTT

d_call: TRBD1
j_call: TRBJ1-2
clone_size: few
v_call: TRBV2
cdr3_aa: CASSQGEVRGYTF
cdr3_nt: TGTGCCAGCAGTCAGGGGGAGGTCAGGGGCTACACCTTC

d_call: NA
j_call: TRBJ2-4
clone_size: NA
v_call: TRBV11-2
cdr3_aa: CASSSPRAMNIQYF
cdr3_nt: TGTGCCAGCAGCTCACCCAGGGCCATGAACATTCAGTACTTC

d_call: NA
j_call: TRBJ1-5
clone_size: NA
v_call: TRBV5-6
cdr3_aa: CASSFSGFNQPQHF
cdr3_nt: TGTGCCAGCAGCTTCTCCGGGTTCAATCAGCCCCAGCATTTT

d_call: NA
j_call: TRBJ2-7
clone_size: NA
v_call: TRBV7-2
cdr3_aa: CASSSPGLATYEQYF
cdr3_nt: TGTGCCAGCAGCTCGCCAGGGCTAGCGACCTACGAGCAGTACTTC

d_call: NA
j_call: TRBJ1-1
clone_size: once
v_call: TRBV11-2
cdr3_aa: CASSLSRNTEAFF
cdr3_nt: TGTGCCAGCAGCTTAAGTAGAAACACTGAAGCTTTCTTT

d_call: TRBD2
j_call: TRBJ2-3
clone_size: NA
v_call: TRBV6-5
cdr3_aa: CASSYGLAVDTQYF
cdr3_nt: TGTGCCAGCAGTTACGGACTAGCAGTGGATACGCAGTATTTT